The rows below give T cell receptor beta chains drawn from one sample of a study of cytomegalovirus exposure and HLA in healthy donors. Measured with immunoSEQ multiplex PCR; TCRdb has only the in-frame clones, and not every one. The sample carries fewer than 200,000 clones, 65% to 85% recorded once. Source material: PBMCs. These TCRs come from a woman between 25 and 40 years old in good health and CMV-seropositive. CDR3s include the opening cysteine and the closing phenylalanine or tryptophan. A D gene is named only where the DNA matches it firmly.

V gene	D gene	J gene	CDR3 length	CDR3 protein
TRBV19	TRBD2	TRBJ2-7	17	CASSMGLAGGQAYEQYF
TRBV28	.	TRBJ1-5	17	CASSLGTGGISNQPQHF
TRBV29-1	TRBD2	TRBJ2-3	15	CSGVLAGASTDTQYF
TRBV6-4	.	TRBJ1-2	15	CASSDFRQPSYGYTF
TRBV4-3	TRBD1	TRBJ2-7	17	CASSPRPWGQGSYEQYF
TRBV6-5	.	TRBJ2-3	13	CASSPHSTDTQYF
TRBV6-9	.	TRBJ1-6	11	CASSYSSALHF
TRBV28	.	TRBJ1-6	13	CASSLSSSTPLHF
TRBV7-2	.	TRBJ1-2	14	CASSSQQGLKGYTF
TRBV18	.	TRBJ2-2	12	CASSTDSGELFF
TRBV14	.	TRBJ1-5	14	CASSRGGGNQPQHF
TRBV4-2	.	TRBJ2-7	13	CASSVTENYEQYF
TRBV27	.	TRBJ1-6	15	CASRLFLLSNSPLHF
TRBV18	TRBD2	TRBJ2-3	15	CASSPIAGGSDTQYF
TRBV5-4	.	TRBJ1-2	13	CASSFGGGYGYTF
TRBV5-1	.	TRBJ2-7	14	CASSVAGAWTEQYF
TRBV7-9	TRBD1	TRBJ1-4	16	CASSSTGTGAIGKLFF
TRBV5-8	TRBD1	TRBJ2-7	13	CASRDRVGYEQYF
TRBV6-5	.	TRBJ1-2	12	CASSGRNYGYTF
TRBV5-1	.	TRBJ1-3	14	CASSLDGFGNTIYF
TRBV4-3	TRBD1	TRBJ2-3	15	CASSQLQGYTDTQYF
TRBV6-4	TRBD1	TRBJ2-2	15	CASSAGAGGTGELFF
TRBV6-1	.	TRBJ1-5	14	CASQPPGGGQPQHF
TRBV28	TRBD1	TRBJ2-3	12	CASNGQADTQYF
TRBV29-1	TRBD1	TRBJ1-2	12	CSVTQGARGYTF
TRBV11-2	TRBD1	TRBJ2-2	18	CASSRDRAGLANTGELFF
TRBV7-6	.	TRBJ2-3	13	CASSPTGSGTQYF
TRBV29-1	TRBD1	TRBJ1-2	12	CSVAGDSYGYTF
TRBV2	.	TRBJ1-6	15	CASSPRQSYNSPLHF
TRBV6-5	TRBD1	TRBJ1-6	14	CASSSGTANSPLHF
TRBV10-3	.	TRBJ1-1	13	CAISENRNTEAFF
TRBV5-1	.	TRBJ2-3	15	CASSLRTSSTDTQYF
TRBV5-1	.	TRBJ2-7	13	CASSRGDLDEQYF
TRBV19	.	TRBJ1-1	14	CASSIDGGSTEAFF
TRBV5-4	TRBD2	TRBJ2-3	15	CASTTGSGGTDTQYF
TRBV30	TRBD1	TRBJ2-7	16	CAWRNPGQSAYYEQYF
TRBV15	TRBD2	TRBJ2-5	18	CATSRDYLLAGTDETQYF
TRBV7-3	TRBD1	TRBJ2-3	16	CASSLGTGGFTDTQYF
TRBV11-3	.	TRBJ1-1	13	CASTTAGATEAFF
TRBV4-1	.	TRBJ2-7	13	CASSLGVTYEQYF
TRBV6-5	TRBD2	TRBJ2-6	15	CASTPGGSGANVLTF
TRBV7-2	.	TRBJ1-4	15	CASSLEGRSNEKLFF